This T cell receptor (beta chain) derives from a study of blood T cell repertoires in COVID-19 (TCRdb year 2020). A note on the overall study: Samples from collaborators originated in the United States, Italy and Spain and spanned both the acute and convalescent phases of COVID-19. The material from the prospective study consisted of cDNA or gDNA derived from T cells, B-cell-depleted T cells, or PBMCs. Subjects who had been exposed to COVID-19, were actively infected with it, or had recovered from it provided the deeply sampled blood TCRbeta repertoires that made up the dataset. The repertoires were made available in a free public database intended to serve as a resource for research on the immune response to SARS-CoV-2. Samples were obtained from the ongoing ImmuneRACE study (first 160 participants) and from over 1,000 subjects provided by 6 global collaborators. Nearly every sample came with metadata listing a de-identified subject ID, COVID-19 status, age in years and sex. Where available, HLA class I and class II types were taken from metadata supplied by the sample provider and were not determined by assay-based typing.

The research as a whole found: The quantity of clinical and demographic metadata differed by source and by participant and was supplied without curation.

V is clipped by 6 bases and J by 11 bases, and the sequence between their germline boundaries is 26 bases long. CDR1 MDHEN and CDR2 SYDVKM were looked up in the germline V gene. The CDR3 contains 17 residues, cysteine and phenylalanine counted. Kept here is only the CDR3 DNA, which spans 51 bases and is read in frame from base 1. About this clone itself: No cognate antigen has been identified for it. Base qualities were left out, and no much larger clone turns up one base away.

The collaborating institutions used their own protocols to collect whole blood in K2EDTA tubes. For TCRbeta analysis, collaborators shipped samples as frozen whole blood, isolated PBMCs, or DNA extracted from either of those sample types. TCRbeta CDR3 regions were amplified from genomic DNA using the immunoSEQ Assay, a bias-controlled multiplex PCR. The original methods were these. Nucleated cell counts per sample were estimated from amplification of reference gene primers within the assay. To quantify the absolute abundance of each unique TCRbeta CDR3 rearrangement, sequence reads were collapsed and filtered. Productive Simpson clonality was computed per sample as the square root of Simpson's diversity index over productive rearrangements. Entries here come from immuneACCESS through TCRdb and include only in-frame sequences with V and J called. Some clones fail to appear in such tables; in the studies checked, an unresolved V gene covers under half of the shortfall, and the cause of the remainder is unknown. V and J calls and clone size are copied from that table; D and trimming were computed from the DNA. The sample table records roughly 240,000 clones; around 83% of these occur just once. Of the sample, 3.6% falls within the top ten clones.

This TCR was sampled from a man aged 18 to 35 with active or convalescent COVID-19. The chain uses TRBV28 and TRBJ1-6; no D gene is confidently identified. Specimen: peripheral blood. In nucleotide form, the sequence is TGTGCCAGCAGGTCCCCTGTTCGGAGGATTGCTGGTGCACCCCTCCACTTT. This encodes CASRSPVRRIAGAPLHF. With all but the CDR3 taken from the reference TRBV28 and TRBJ1-6 genes, the full variable domain is: DVKVTQSSRYLVKRTGEKVFLECVQDMDHENMFWYRQDPGLGLRLIYFSYDVKMKEKGDIPEGYSVSREKKERFSLILESASTNQTSMYLCASRSPVRRIAGAPLHFGNGTRLTVT.